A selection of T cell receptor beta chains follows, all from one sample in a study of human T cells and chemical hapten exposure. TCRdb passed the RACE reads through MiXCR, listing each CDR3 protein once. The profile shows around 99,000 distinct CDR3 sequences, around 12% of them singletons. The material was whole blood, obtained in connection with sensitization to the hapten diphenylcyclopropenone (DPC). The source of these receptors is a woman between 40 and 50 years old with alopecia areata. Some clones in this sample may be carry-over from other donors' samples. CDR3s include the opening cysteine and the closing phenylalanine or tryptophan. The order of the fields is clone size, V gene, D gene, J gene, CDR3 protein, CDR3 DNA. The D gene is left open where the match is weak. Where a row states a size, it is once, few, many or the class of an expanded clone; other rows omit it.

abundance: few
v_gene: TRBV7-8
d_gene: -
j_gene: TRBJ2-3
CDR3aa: CASSAWTDTQYF
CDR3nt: TGTGCCAGCAGCGCGTGGACAGATACGCAGTATTTT

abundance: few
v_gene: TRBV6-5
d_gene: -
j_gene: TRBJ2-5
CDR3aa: CASSYAIDPSGETQYF
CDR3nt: TGTGCCAGCAGTTACGCTATAGACCCGTCGGGAGAGACCCAGTACTTC

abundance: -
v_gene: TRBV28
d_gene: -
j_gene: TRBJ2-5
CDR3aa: CASSTPETQYF
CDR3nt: TGTGCCAGCAGTACCCCGGAGACCCAGTACTTC

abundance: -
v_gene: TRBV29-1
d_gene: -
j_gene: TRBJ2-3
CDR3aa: CSVRMEYTDTQYF
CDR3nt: TGCAGCGTGAGGATGGAGTACACAGATACGCAGTATTTT

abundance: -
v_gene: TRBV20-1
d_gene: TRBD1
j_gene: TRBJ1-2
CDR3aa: CSARDYGQGGGYTF
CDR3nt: TGCAGTGCTAGAGATTACGGACAGGGAGGCGGCTACACCTTC

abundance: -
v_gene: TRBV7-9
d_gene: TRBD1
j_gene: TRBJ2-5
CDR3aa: CASSFGQGAGETQYF
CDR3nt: TGTGCCAGCAGCTTCGGACAGGGGGCAGGAGAGACCCAGTACTTC

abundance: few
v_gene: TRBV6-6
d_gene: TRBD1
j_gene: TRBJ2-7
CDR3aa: CASSFSRDRGSYEQYF
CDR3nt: TGTGCCAGCAGTTTTTCCCGGGACAGGGGGTCCTACGAGCAGTACTTC

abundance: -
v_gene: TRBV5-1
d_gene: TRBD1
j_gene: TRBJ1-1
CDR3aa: CASSSLTGGNTEAFF
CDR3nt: TGCGCCAGCAGCTCCCTCACAGGGGGCAACACTGAAGCTTTCTTT

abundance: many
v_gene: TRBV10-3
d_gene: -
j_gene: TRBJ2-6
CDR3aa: CAISEGENGANVLTF
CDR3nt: TGTGCCATCAGTGAGGGGGAGAACGGGGCCAACGTCCTGACTTTC

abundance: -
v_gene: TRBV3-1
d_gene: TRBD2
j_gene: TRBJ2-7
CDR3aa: CASSPPGLAGVGEQYF
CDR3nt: TGTGCCAGCAGCCCACCGGGACTAGCGGGAGTGGGCGAGCAGTACTTC

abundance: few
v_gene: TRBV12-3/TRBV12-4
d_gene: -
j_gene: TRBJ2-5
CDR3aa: CASSRLVETQYF
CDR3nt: TGTGCCAGCAGTCGTTTAGTAGAGACCCAGTACTTC

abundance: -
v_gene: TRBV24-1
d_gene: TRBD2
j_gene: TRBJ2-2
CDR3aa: CATGAGGPAGELFF
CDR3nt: TGTGCCACCGGAGCGGGAGGGCCTGCCGGGGAGCTGTTTTTT

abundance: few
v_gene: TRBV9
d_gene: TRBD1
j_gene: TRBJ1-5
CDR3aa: CASSVDYRGGQPQHF
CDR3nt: TGTGCCAGCAGCGTCGATTACAGGGGAGGTCAGCCCCAGCATTTT

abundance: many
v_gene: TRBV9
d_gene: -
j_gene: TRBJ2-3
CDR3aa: CASSVGPTGTDTQYF
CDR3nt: TGTGCCAGCAGCGTCGGGCCGACGGGCACAGATACGCAGTATTTT

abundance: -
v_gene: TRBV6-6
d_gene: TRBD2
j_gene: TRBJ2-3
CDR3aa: CASNARLAGADTQYF
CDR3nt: TGTGCCAGCAATGCTCGACTAGCGGGAGCAGATACGCAGTATTTT

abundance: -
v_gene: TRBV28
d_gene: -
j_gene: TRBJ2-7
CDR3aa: CASSSGADEQYF
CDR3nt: TGTGCCAGCAGTTCGGGGGCAGATGAGCAGTACTTC

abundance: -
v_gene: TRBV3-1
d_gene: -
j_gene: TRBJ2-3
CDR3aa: CASSQGGPTDTQYF
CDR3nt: TGTGCCAGCAGCCAAGGGGGGCCCACAGATACGCAGTATTTT

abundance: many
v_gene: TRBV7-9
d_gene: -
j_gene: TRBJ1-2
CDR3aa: CASSPRDGNYGYTF
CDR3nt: TGTGCCAGCAGCCCCCGGGACGGAAACTATGGCTACACCTTC

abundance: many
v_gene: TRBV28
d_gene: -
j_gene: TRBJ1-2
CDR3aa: CASKGASGYGYTF
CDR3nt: TGTGCCAGCAAAGGGGCCTCTGGCTATGGCTACACCTTC

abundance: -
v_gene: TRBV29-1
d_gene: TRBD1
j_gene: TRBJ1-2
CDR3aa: CSVAGTGYGYTF
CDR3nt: TGCAGCGTAGCCGGGACAGGCTATGGCTACACCTTC

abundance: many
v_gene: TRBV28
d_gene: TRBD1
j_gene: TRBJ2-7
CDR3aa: CATGLRDRGYEQYF
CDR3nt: TGTGCCACCGGTCTCCGGGACAGGGGCTACGAGCAGTACTTC

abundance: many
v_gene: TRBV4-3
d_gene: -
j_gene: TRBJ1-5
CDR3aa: CASSQDMGQPQHF
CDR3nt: TGCGCCAGCAGCCAAGATATGGGTCAGCCCCAGCATTTT

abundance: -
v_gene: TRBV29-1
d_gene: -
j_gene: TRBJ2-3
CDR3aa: CSVERGSDTQYF
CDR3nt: TGCAGCGTTGAACGGGGCTCAGATACGCAGTATTTT

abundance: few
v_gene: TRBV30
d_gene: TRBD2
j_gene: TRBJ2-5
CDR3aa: CAWSVLAGAQETQYF
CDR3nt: TGTGCCTGGAGTGTACTAGCGGGGGCCCAAGAGACCCAGTACTTC

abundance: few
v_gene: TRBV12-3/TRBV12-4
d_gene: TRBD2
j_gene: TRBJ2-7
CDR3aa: CASSFGASGIPEQYF
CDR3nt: TGTGCCAGCAGTTTCGGGGCTAGCGGGATTCCCGAGCAGTACTTC

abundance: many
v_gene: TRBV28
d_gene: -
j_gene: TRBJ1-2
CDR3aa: CASKGRSNNYTF
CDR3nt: TGTGCCAGCAAAGGAAGGTCCAACAACTACACCTTC

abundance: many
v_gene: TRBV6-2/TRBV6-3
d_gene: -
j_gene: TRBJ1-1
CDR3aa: CASSYTGLNTEAFF
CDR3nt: TGTGCCAGCAGTTACACAGGCTTGAACACTGAAGCTTTCTTT

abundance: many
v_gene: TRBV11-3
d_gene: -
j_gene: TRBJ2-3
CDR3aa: CASSLDPADTQYF
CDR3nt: TGTGCCAGCAGCTTAGATCCCGCAGATACGCAGTATTTT

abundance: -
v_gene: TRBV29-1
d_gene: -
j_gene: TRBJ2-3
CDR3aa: CSGGTPEADTQYF
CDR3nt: TGCAGCGGTGGGACCCCGGAGGCAGATACGCAGTATTTT

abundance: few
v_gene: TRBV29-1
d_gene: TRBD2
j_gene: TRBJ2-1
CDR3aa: CSVTRASGRNEQFF
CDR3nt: TGCAGCGTTACTAGGGCTAGCGGGAGGAATGAGCAGTTCTTC

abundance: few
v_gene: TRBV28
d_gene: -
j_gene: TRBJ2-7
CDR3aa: CASRNTGSGSYEQYF
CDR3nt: TGTGCCAGCAGGAACACGGGAAGTGGATCTTACGAGCAGTACTTC

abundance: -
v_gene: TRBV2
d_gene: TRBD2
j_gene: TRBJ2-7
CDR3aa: CASRGPTSGSYEQYF
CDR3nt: TGTGCCAGCAGGGGACCGACTAGCGGTTCCTACGAGCAGTACTTC

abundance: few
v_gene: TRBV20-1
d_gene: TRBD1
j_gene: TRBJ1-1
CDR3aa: CSARSGGPNTEAFF
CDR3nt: TGCAGTGCTAGGTCAGGGGGCCCGAACACTGAAGCTTTCTTT

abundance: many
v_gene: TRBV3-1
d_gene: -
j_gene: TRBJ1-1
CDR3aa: CASSQGPGTEAFF
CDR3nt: TGTGCCAGCAGCCAGGGCCCCGGGACTGAAGCTTTCTTT

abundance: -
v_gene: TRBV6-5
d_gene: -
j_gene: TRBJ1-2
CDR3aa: CASSYSPRVNYGYTF
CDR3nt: TGTGCCAGCAGTTACTCGCCCAGGGTGAACTATGGCTACACCTTC

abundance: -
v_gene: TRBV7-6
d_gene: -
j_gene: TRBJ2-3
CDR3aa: CASSPHAESQADTQYF
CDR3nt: TGTGCCAGCAGCCCCCACGCTGAGTCCCAGGCGGATACGCAGTATTTT

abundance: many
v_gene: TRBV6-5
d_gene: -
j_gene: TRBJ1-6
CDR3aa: CASSAPRTGWGVNSPLHF
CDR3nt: TGTGCCAGCAGTGCCCCTAGGACCGGCTGGGGAGTTAATTCACCCCTCCACTTT

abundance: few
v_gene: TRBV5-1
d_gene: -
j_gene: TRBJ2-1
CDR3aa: CASSLAQRAYNEQFF
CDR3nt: TGCGCCAGCAGCTTGGCCCAGCGGGCATACAATGAGCAGTTCTTC

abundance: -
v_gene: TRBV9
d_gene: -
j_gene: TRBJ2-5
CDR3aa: CASSSGLGETQYF
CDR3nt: TGTGCCAGCAGCAGCGGGCTTGGAGAGACCCAGTACTTC

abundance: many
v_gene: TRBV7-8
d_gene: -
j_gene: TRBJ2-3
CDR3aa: CASSRDPPLGDTQYF
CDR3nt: TGTGCCAGCAGCCGGGACCCTCCTTTAGGGGATACGCAGTATTTT